These T cell receptor beta chains were read from a single sample in a study of blood T cell repertoires in COVID-19. The data were produced by immunoSEQ multiplex PCR, yet TCRdb's version contains in-frame clones alone and is incomplete. The profile shows 180,000 or so clones, about 88% of them singletons. The sequencing sample was made of peripheral blood. The receptors originated from a woman of 80 years or more in a cohort sampled during active or convalescent COVID-19. CDR3s include the opening cysteine and the closing phenylalanine or tryptophan. Fields, in order: V gene, clone size, J gene, D gene, CDR3 DNA, CDR3 protein. A D gene is named only where the DNA matches it firmly. Clone sizes are given selectively: once, few, many, or a class where the clone is expanded.

V gene: TRBV6-5
clone size: -
J gene: TRBJ1-2
D gene: TRBD1
CDR3 DNA: TGTGCCAGCAGTTCCCACACAGGGGGCCGTGACTATGGCTACACCTTC
CDR3 protein: CASSSHTGGRDYGYTF

V gene: TRBV6-6
clone size: -
J gene: TRBJ1-5
D gene: TRBD1
CDR3 DNA: TGTGCCAGCAAAAAACAGGGGCCAACGAATCAGCCCCAGCATTTT
CDR3 protein: CASKKQGPTNQPQHF

V gene: TRBV6-5
clone size: -
J gene: TRBJ2-7
D gene: -
CDR3 DNA: TGTGCCAGCCAAACCGGAGCCCCGCAATACGAGCAGTACTTC
CDR3 protein: CASQTGAPQYEQYF

V gene: TRBV27
clone size: few
J gene: TRBJ2-1
D gene: -
CDR3 DNA: TGTGCCAGCAAATTGGGCGCGTCCAATGAGCAGTTCTTC
CDR3 protein: CASKLGASNEQFF

V gene: TRBV12-3/TRBV12-4
clone size: -
J gene: TRBJ2-1
D gene: -
CDR3 DNA: TGTGCCAGCAGTCTGACAGCGAGCAATGAGCAGTTCTTC
CDR3 protein: CASSLTASNEQFF

V gene: TRBV12-3/TRBV12-4
clone size: few
J gene: TRBJ1-2
D gene: -
CDR3 DNA: TGTGCCAGCAGTTTAGCAGGGGGCTATGGCTACACCTTC
CDR3 protein: CASSLAGGYGYTF

V gene: TRBV19
clone size: few
J gene: TRBJ1-5
D gene: -
CDR3 DNA: TGTGCCAGTAGCCCCAGGGCGGGGCAGCCCCAGCATTTT
CDR3 protein: CASSPRAGQPQHF

V gene: TRBV19
clone size: -
J gene: TRBJ2-5
D gene: -
CDR3 DNA: TGTGCCAGTACATGGACCCGAGGGGAGACCCAGTACTTC
CDR3 protein: CASTWTRGETQYF

V gene: TRBV4-3
clone size: -
J gene: TRBJ1-1
D gene: -
CDR3 DNA: TGCGCCAGCAGCCAAGGAGGGGCCCCGGGGAGGGTCACTGAAGCTTTCTTT
CDR3 protein: CASSQGGAPGRVTEAFF

V gene: TRBV6-6
clone size: -
J gene: TRBJ1-4
D gene: TRBD1
CDR3 DNA: TGTGCCAGCAGTCGCGGACAGGGGATGGAAACTAATGAAAAACTGTTTTTT
CDR3 protein: CASSRGQGMETNEKLFF

V gene: TRBV5-4
clone size: -
J gene: TRBJ2-7
D gene: TRBD2
CDR3 DNA: TGTGCCAGCAGCAAGTCTTCCGGGACTAGCGGGGTCTACGAGCAGTACTTC
CDR3 protein: CASSKSSGTSGVYEQYF

V gene: TRBV5-1
clone size: once
J gene: TRBJ2-1
D gene: -
CDR3 DNA: TGCGCCAGCACCCTGGATGTGGCAGGGGTGGATGAGCAGTTCTTC
CDR3 protein: CASTLDVAGVDEQFF

V gene: TRBV18
clone size: -
J gene: TRBJ1-4
D gene: -
CDR3 DNA: TGTGCCAGCTACAGGGATCTGAGCCGGGAAAAACTGTTTTTT
CDR3 protein: CASYRDLSREKLFF

V gene: TRBV5-3
clone size: -
J gene: TRBJ2-4
D gene: TRBD1
CDR3 DNA: TGTGCCAGCAAAATACAGGGGTCCAAAAACATTCAGTACTTC
CDR3 protein: CASKIQGSKNIQYF

V gene: TRBV6-5
clone size: -
J gene: TRBJ1-2
D gene: TRBD1
CDR3 DNA: TGTGCCAGCAGTCCCGGGACAGTGAATTATGGCTACACCTTC
CDR3 protein: CASSPGTVNYGYTF

V gene: TRBV28
clone size: -
J gene: TRBJ1-3
D gene: -
CDR3 DNA: TGTGCCAGCAGTTTGAGTGGTCCTGACTACACCATATATTTT
CDR3 protein: CASSLSGPDYTIYF

V gene: TRBV19
clone size: -
J gene: TRBJ1-2
D gene: TRBD1
CDR3 DNA: TGTGCCAGTAGAAGCCGGGACAGCTACGCGAACTATGGCTACACCTTC
CDR3 protein: CASRSRDSYANYGYTF

V gene: TRBV19
clone size: -
J gene: TRBJ1-1
D gene: -
CDR3 DNA: TGTGCCAGTAGTATTGTTCGCAGGGGTAGGGCTGAAGCTTTCTTT
CDR3 protein: CASSIVRRGRAEAFF

V gene: TRBV5-8
clone size: once
J gene: TRBJ1-6
D gene: TRBD1
CDR3 DNA: TGTGCCAGCAGGGACAGGGGAAATTCACCCCTCCACTTT
CDR3 protein: CASRDRGNSPLHF

V gene: TRBV19
clone size: -
J gene: TRBJ1-3
D gene: TRBD1
CDR3 DNA: TGTGCCAGTAGTATTAGCAGCAGGGGGCTCCTCTCTGGAAACACCATATATTTT
CDR3 protein: CASSISSRGLLSGNTIYF

V gene: TRBV5-6
clone size: -
J gene: TRBJ2-5
D gene: -
CDR3 DNA: TGTGCCAGCAGCCGCGGGACAGACCAAGAGACCCAGTACTTC
CDR3 protein: CASSRGTDQETQYF

V gene: TRBV10-3
clone size: -
J gene: TRBJ1-2
D gene: -
CDR3 DNA: TGTGCCATCACCCCCCTCGGTCCAGGCTATGGCTACACCTTC
CDR3 protein: CAITPLGPGYGYTF

V gene: TRBV18
clone size: -
J gene: TRBJ2-5
D gene: -
CDR3 DNA: TGTGCCAGCTCACCACCTGGGGGGACCGGGGGTCGAGAGACCCAGTACTTC
CDR3 protein: CASSPPGGTGGRETQYF

V gene: TRBV3-1/TRBV3-2
clone size: -
J gene: TRBJ1-6
D gene: TRBD1
CDR3 DNA: TGTGCCAGCAGCCTTTACAGGGGCCCTAGCTCCTATAATTCACCCCTCCACTTT
CDR3 protein: CASSLYRGPSSYNSPLHF

V gene: TRBV5-1
clone size: -
J gene: TRBJ1-4
D gene: TRBD1
CDR3 DNA: TGCGCCAGCAGCTTGCAACAGGGGAACGAAAAACTGTTTTTT
CDR3 protein: CASSLQQGNEKLFF

V gene: TRBV6-2/TRBV6-3
clone size: -
J gene: TRBJ2-7
D gene: -
CDR3 DNA: TGTGCCAGCAGTGACCGTAGGGGGTCCTACGAGCAGTACTTC
CDR3 protein: CASSDRRGSYEQYF

V gene: TRBV24-1
clone size: once
J gene: TRBJ2-5
D gene: TRBD1
CDR3 DNA: TGTGCCACCAGTGACCCCGGACAGGGCTTTCAAGAGACCCAGTACTTC
CDR3 protein: CATSDPGQGFQETQYF

V gene: TRBV10-3
clone size: once
J gene: TRBJ2-1
D gene: TRBD2
CDR3 DNA: TGTGCCATCAGTGAGTTTGCAGCGGGAGGAGGGAGGCATGAGCAGTTCTTC
CDR3 protein: CAISEFAAGGGRHEQFF

V gene: TRBV5-8
clone size: once
J gene: TRBJ2-1
D gene: -
CDR3 DNA: TGTGCCAGCAGCTCGACAGGTGTGTGGGACAATGAGCAGTTCTTC
CDR3 protein: CASSSTGVWDNEQFF

V gene: TRBV5-1
clone size: -
J gene: TRBJ1-2
D gene: -
CDR3 DNA: TGCGCCAGCAGCGACGACCCGGGGAGGCCCTATGGCTACACCTTC
CDR3 protein: CASSDDPGRPYGYTF

V gene: TRBV18
clone size: -
J gene: TRBJ1-2
D gene: -
CDR3 DNA: TGTGCCAGCTCACCACCAAGCGGAGGGTATGGCTACACCTTC
CDR3 protein: CASSPPSGGYGYTF

V gene: TRBV7-9
clone size: -
J gene: TRBJ1-2
D gene: -
CDR3 DNA: TGTGCCAGCAGCCCAGGACACTCTTCTAACTATGGCTACACCTTC
CDR3 protein: CASSPGHSSNYGYTF

V gene: TRBV19
clone size: -
J gene: TRBJ1-2
D gene: -
CDR3 DNA: TGTGCCAGTAGTATTACGAGTATCCGAGCCCAGGATGGCTACACCTTC
CDR3 protein: CASSITSIRAQDGYTF

V gene: TRBV5-6
clone size: few
J gene: TRBJ1-5
D gene: -
CDR3 DNA: TGTGCCAGCAGCTTTAATCCCCGGGGCAATCAGCCCCAGCATTTT
CDR3 protein: CASSFNPRGNQPQHF

V gene: TRBV6-2/TRBV6-3
clone size: -
J gene: TRBJ2-3
D gene: -
CDR3 DNA: TGTGCCAGCAGTTACTCCTCCGGGTCCCCCACAGATACGCAGTATTTT
CDR3 protein: CASSYSSGSPTDTQYF

V gene: TRBV27
clone size: -
J gene: TRBJ2-1
D gene: TRBD1
CDR3 DNA: TGTGCCAGCAGAAGGGACAGGGGCTCCTACAATGAGCAGTTCTTC
CDR3 protein: CASRRDRGSYNEQFF

V gene: TRBV3-1/TRBV3-2
clone size: once
J gene: TRBJ2-2
D gene: TRBD2
CDR3 DNA: TGTGCCAGCAGCCCCTCCCTAGCGGGGGCTACCGGGGAGCTGTTTTTT
CDR3 protein: CASSPSLAGATGELFF

V gene: TRBV7-2
clone size: -
J gene: TRBJ1-6
D gene: -
CDR3 DNA: TGTGCCAGCAGCTTTGGGGGCGCTTCGAGTTCACCCCTCCACTTT
CDR3 protein: CASSFGGASSSPLHF

V gene: TRBV10-2
clone size: -
J gene: TRBJ2-1
D gene: -
CDR3 DNA: TGCGCCAGCAAACAGAGGTCAGGGGCAACAAACAATGAGCAGTTCTTC
CDR3 protein: CASKQRSGATNNEQFF

V gene: TRBV19
clone size: -
J gene: TRBJ1-3
D gene: -
CDR3 DNA: TGTGCCAGTAGTGGACAAGGATTCGGAAACACCATATATTTT
CDR3 protein: CASSGQGFGNTIYF

V gene: TRBV19
clone size: once
J gene: TRBJ1-5
D gene: -
CDR3 DNA: TGTGCCAGTACCCAGACAGGCATTGGGTATCAGCCCCAGCATTTT
CDR3 protein: CASTQTGIGYQPQHF

V gene: TRBV12-3/TRBV12-4
clone size: -
J gene: TRBJ2-2
D gene: -
CDR3 DNA: TGTGCCAGCAGTCGGGAAACCGGGGAGCTGTTTTTT
CDR3 protein: CASSRETGELFF

V gene: TRBV4-2
clone size: -
J gene: TRBJ2-3
D gene: TRBD2
CDR3 DNA: TGTGCCAGCAGCCAAGAGGGGACTAGCGGGAGGGGGGTCGGCGATACGCAGTATTTT
CDR3 protein: CASSQEGTSGRGVGDTQYF

V gene: TRBV30
clone size: -
J gene: TRBJ2-3
D gene: TRBD2
CDR3 DNA: TGTGCCTGGAGTTACTCTAGCGGGGGGGCAGATACGCAGTATTTT
CDR3 protein: CAWSYSSGGADTQYF

V gene: TRBV18
clone size: -
J gene: TRBJ1-3
D gene: -
CDR3 DNA: TGTGCCAGCTCACCCAATTTGGCAGGGTCCTCTGGAAACACCATATATTTT
CDR3 protein: CASSPNLAGSSGNTIYF

V gene: TRBV4-1
clone size: once
J gene: TRBJ2-2
D gene: TRBD2
CDR3 DNA: TGCGCCAGCAGCCAGAACCCGGGACTAGCGGGGGACACCGGGGAGCTGTTTTTT
CDR3 protein: CASSQNPGLAGDTGELFF

V gene: TRBV7-2
clone size: -
J gene: TRBJ1-4
D gene: TRBD1
CDR3 DNA: TGTGCCAGCAGCGCACCCACGGGACAGGGCACCGTGGCACAAAAACTGTTTTTT
CDR3 protein: CASSAPTGQGTVAQKLFF